This entry lists 30 T cell receptor beta chains sequenced from one sample in a study of T-cell memory formation after mild COVID-19. TCRdb analysed the 5' RACE reads with MiXCR anew, one entry per CDR3 protein. The sample lists around 130,000 distinct CDR3 sequences, roughly 13% occurring once. The material sequenced was PBMCs or a T cell subset sorted from them (not recorded which). Receptors were obtained from an adult woman who had mild COVID-19 (a few samples of this study predate the infection). Cell type and time point are not known.

This clonotype was detected a few times. The chain links TRBV6-2 or TRBV6-3 to TRBJ2-1; the match to TRBD1 covers 8 bases. The CDR3 spans 15 residues. V lost 6 bases and J lost 4; bases outside the gene matches: 8. CDR1 is MNHEY, CDR2 SVGEGT, per germline. This CDR3 reads CASSAQGADYNEQFF. Here the CDR3 DNA reads TGTGCCAGCAGCGCCCAGGGGGCAGATTACAATGAGCAGTTCTTC.

This chain links TRBV3-1 with TRBJ1-5; D is ambiguous. The CDR3 runs to 11 residues. CDR1 and CDR2 from the germline V gene are LGHDT and YNNKEL (reference sequence). V was pared by 4 bases and J by 7 bases, with 5 bases between. CDR3 sequence reads: CASSLRQPQHF. Written as DNA, the CDR3 is TGTGCCAGCAGCCTAAGACAGCCCCAGCATTTT. Full variable domain (missing parts from reference TRBV3-1 and TRBJ1-5): DTAVSQTPKYLVTQMGNDKSIKCEQNLGHDTMYWYKQDSKKFLKIMFSYNNKELIINETVPNRFSPKSPDKAHLNLHINSLELGDSAVYFCASSLRQPQHFGDGTRLSIL.

This clonotype was counted a few times. This chain joins TRBV12-3 or TRBV12-4 and TRBJ1-4, with unresolved D. This CDR3 is 14 amino acids long. Trimming removed 3 bases at V and 4 bases at J, with 9 bases between. The CDR3 bases are TGTGCCAGCAGTTTTGCCATAATTAATGAAAAACTGTTTTTT. Amino acids: CASSFAIINEKLFF.

The table lists this clonotype with many counts. V usage is TRBV7-9 and J usage is TRBJ2-2, with unresolved D. The V gene's germline CDR1 is SEHNR and CDR2 FQNEAQ (reference sequence). This CDR3 comprises 14 residues. Trimming removed 1 base at V and 4 bases at J, with 7 bases between. DNA for the CDR3: TGTGCCAGCAGCTTAGTAACCTCCACCGGGGAGCTGTTTTTT. Its translation is CASSLVTSTGELFF.

The chain carries TRBV12-3 or TRBV12-4 and TRBJ2-1; no firm D call. This CDR3 has 14 amino acids. V was pared by 1 base and J by 5 bases, with 9 bases between. For the CDR3, the DNA is TGTGCCAGCAGTTTAGGCCTAAAAAACAATGAGCAGTTCTTC. This sequence encodes CASSLGLKNNEQFF.

This clonotype has at least ten counts. This chain links TRBV5-6 with TRBJ1-2; D may be TRBD1 (6 bases). V lost 4 bases to trimming and J lost 0 bases, with 16 bases between them. The CDR3 length is 16 residues. Germline V gene sequence: CDR1 SGHDT, CDR2 YYEEEE. The CDR3 here is CASSPAAAGANYGYTF. The DNA for the CDR3 is TGTGCCAGCAGCCCGGCGGCGGCAGGGGCTAACTATGGCTACACCTTC.

J is TRBJ1-4 and V is TRBV3-1, with D possibly matching TRBD1 (6 bases). This CDR3 spans 16 amino acids. Looked up from germline, CDR1 is LGHDT and CDR2 is YNNKEL (reference sequence). Trimming left V 3 bases short and J 5 bases short, with 16 bases between. CDR3 residues: CASSHVTGTRNEKLFF. CDR3 sequence (DNA): TGTGCCAGCAGCCACGTTACAGGGACCAGAAATGAAAAACTGTTTTTT.

This chain uses TRBV4-3 with TRBJ2-1; D gene unclear. Trimming removed 0 bases from V and 5 bases from J, with 8 bases in between. The CDR3 runs to 14 residues. Germline assignment: CDR1 LGHNA and CDR2 YSLEER. The CDR3 spells CASSQDADDNEQFF. For the CDR3, the DNA is TGCGCCAGCAGCCAAGACGCGGATGACAATGAGCAGTTCTTC.

J is TRBJ1-1 and V is TRBV29-1; D is ambiguous. Germline CDR1 and CDR2: SQVTM and ANQGSEA. This CDR3 is 11 amino acids long. V lost 8 bases to trimming and J lost 6 bases, with 13 bases between them. This CDR3 reads CSSLHGPEAFF. Here the CDR3 DNA reads TGCAGCTCACTCCACGGGCCTGAAGCTTTCTTT. The full variable domain, completed using reference TRBV29-1 and TRBJ1-1, is SAVISQKPSRDICQRGTSLTIQCQVDSQVTMMFWYRQQPGQSLTLIATANQGSEATYESGFVIDKFPISRPNLTFSTLTVSNMSPEDSSIYLCSSLHGPEAFFGQGTRLTVV.

CDR3: CASSLASPGGKGEQFF. The CDR3, as DNA: TGTGCCAGCAGCTTAGCGTCCCCAGGGGGCAAGGGTGAGCAGTTCTTC. The chain is built from TRBV11-2 and TRBJ2-1, with 8 nucleotides matching TRBD1. This CDR3 has 16 amino acids. Losses at the gene ends were 1 base for V and 9 bases for J; bases not matched to a gene: 11. Germline V lookup: CDR1 SGHAT, CDR2 FQNNGV.

The chain employs TRBV3-1 and TRBJ1-2, with TRBD1 as a possible D gene (5 bases). The V gene lost 2 bases and the J gene lost 4 bases, with 8 bases spanning the gap. The length of the CDR3 is 13 residues. Germline-derived CDR1 and CDR2 are LGHDT and YNNKEL (reference sequence). The CDR3 is CASSQPGSYGYTF. The DNA for the CDR3 is TGTGCCAGCAGCCAACCAGGGTCCTATGGCTACACCTTC.

This chain connects TRBV11-2 to TRBJ2-7, with D perhaps matching TRBD1 (6 bases). V was clipped by 8 bases and J by 5 bases, with 19 bases between them. Germline V gives CDR1 SGHAT, CDR2 FQNNGV. The CDR3 extends over 14 amino acids. CDR3 protein: CASCTRQGCHEQYF. In DNA form, the CDR3 reads TGTGCCAGCTGTACTCGCCAGGGGTGCCACGAGCAGTACTTC.

The table lists this clonotype with a few counts. The chain combines TRBV27 with TRBJ2-1; possibly TRBD1 for D (5 bases). The V end was cut by 5 bases, the J end by 5 bases, with 16 bases between. CDR1 MNHEY and CDR2 SMNVEV come from the germline V gene (reference sequence). The CDR3 length is 15 residues. CDR3 nucleotides: TGTGCCAGCAGTGTACAGGACCCGGTGAACAATGAGCAGTTCTTC. It yields the protein CASSVQDPVNNEQFF.

This clonotype showed up just a few times. The genes are TRBV3-1 and TRBJ2-7; 8 bases match TRBD2. The CDR3 has 15 amino acids. V shed 5 bases, J shed 2 bases, and the junction held 8 bases outside the gene matches. The germline V gene encodes CDR1 LGHDT and CDR2 YNNKEL (reference sequence). The CDR3 DNA is TGTGCCAGCAGCTTAAACATAGCGGGACCCTACGAGCAGTACTTC. Translating gives CASSLNIAGPYEQYF.

This clonotype was seen a few times. V and J are TRBV12-3 or TRBV12-4 and TRBJ1-3; D is unclear. CDR3 length: 14 residues. Trimming took off 8 bases at V and 4 bases at J, with 15 bases between the two ends. This chain's CDR3 is CASHDGQTGNTIYF. CDR3 sequence (DNA): TGTGCCAGCCACGACGGTCAGACAGGAAACACCATATATTTT.

The chain is built from TRBV7-9 and TRBJ2-7; D may be TRBD1 or TRBD2 (5 bases each). CDR1 is SEHNR and CDR2 is FQNEAQ in the germline V gene (reference sequence). Trimming took 6 bases from V and 2 from J, leaving 14 bases between them. The CDR3 length is 14 residues. CDR3 sequence reads: CASRPVVGAYEQYF. CDR3 DNA: TGTGCCAGCAGACCGGTGGTGGGGGCCTACGAGCAGTACTTC.

This clonotype was detected only a few times. The genes are TRBV19 and TRBJ2-5, with TRBD1 as a possible D gene (6 bases). This CDR3 has 13 residues. The germline V gene encodes CDR1 LNHDA and CDR2 SQIVND (reference sequence). V was trimmed by 4 bases and J by 5 bases, leaving 11 bases between them. The CDR3 nucleotides are TGTGCCAGTAGTAGCACAGGGAAGGAGACCCAGTACTTC. It translates to CASSSTGKETQYF.

V gene TRBV25-1 combines with J gene TRBJ1-2, with D uncertain. The V end lost 2 bases, the J end lost 4 bases, and 14 bases lay between the germline ends. Germline V gene data show CDR1 as MGHDK and CDR2 as SYGVNS. The CDR3 spans 15 residues. The DNA for the CDR3 is TGTGCCAGCAGTGAAAGCGAATGGGTTGGCTATGGCTACACCTTC. This gives the protein CASSESEWVGYGYTF.

This clonotype was seen only a few times. J is TRBJ2-1 and V is TRBV11-2; 9 bases align to TRBD2. Germline lookup yields CDR1 SGHAT and CDR2 FQNNGV. CDR3 length: 15 residues. After removal of 5 bases from V and 0 bases from J, the junction contained 2 bases not matched to a gene. This CDR3 reads CASSLAGPSYNEQFF. The CDR3 DNA follows: TGTGCCAGCAGCCTAGCGGGACCCTCCTACAATGAGCAGTTCTTC.

The rearrangement joins TRBV2 to TRBJ1-1, with 7 bases identical to TRBD1. CDR3 size: 16 residues. Germline CDR1 reads SNHLY; CDR2 reads FYNNEI. The V gene end was trimmed by 1 base and the J gene end by 0 bases; junction bases not matched to a gene: 5. The CDR3 nucleotides are TGTGCCAGCAGTGAAGTGGGACAGTCAATGAACACTGAAGCTTTCTTT. Translating gives CASSEVGQSMNTEAFF.

This clonotype was observed a few times. The chain has TRBV27 and TRBJ2-1; D unclear. There are 13 residues in the CDR3. From germline, CDR1 is MNHEY and CDR2 SMNVEV (reference sequence). Trimming stripped 7 bases from V and 3 bases from J, with 10 bases between. The CDR3 loop reads CASKGRDYNEQFF. CDR3 nucleotides: TGTGCCAGCAAAGGTAGGGACTACAATGAGCAGTTCTTC.

V is TRBV3-1 and J is TRBJ2-5; 13 positions match TRBD2. CDR1 and CDR2 from the germline V gene are LGHDT and YNNKEL (reference sequence). J gave up 1 base and V 1 base, and 6 bases lay outside the gene matches. The CDR3 extends over 18 amino acids. CDR3 nucleotide sequence: TGTGCCAGCAGCCAAGTGGCCCGACTAGCGGGGGGCCAAGAGACCCAGTACTTC. Its translation: CASSQVARLAGGQETQYF.

This clonotype appeared a few times. The rearrangement links TRBV7-9 to TRBJ2-7; TRBD1 matches 7 bases. Germline CDR1 is SEHNR and CDR2 is FQNEAQ (reference sequence). The CDR3 length is 16 residues. The V segment lost 5 bases and the J segment 3 bases; nucleotides outside the gene matches: 13. The DNA of the CDR3 is TGTGCCAGCAGCGATTCTGGGGCCGGGACAGACTACGAGCAGTACTTC. Encoded protein: CASSDSGAGTDYEQYF.

This clonotype was picked up a small number of times. This chain uses TRBV21-1 with TRBJ2-7. TRBV21-1 is reported as a pseudogene. The CDR3 runs to 14 residues. In DNA, the CDR3 is TGTGCCAGCAGCAAAGGATCCACCTACTACGAGCAGTACTTC. Protein: CASSKGSTYYEQYF.

This clonotype was recorded a few times. The J gene is TRBJ2-1, the V gene TRBV3-1, with TRBD2 matching over 10 bases. The CDR3 spans 19 residues. Losses at the gene ends were 3 bases for V and 0 bases for J; bases not matched to a gene: 11. The V gene's germline CDR1 is LGHDT and CDR2 YNNKEL (reference sequence). CDR3 nucleotides: TGTGCCAGCAGCCAGGGGCCAGCGGGGGGGCCCGACTCCTACAATGAGCAGTTCTTC. Translation: CASSQGPAGGPDSYNEQFF.

This clonotype has only a few counts. The V and J genes are TRBV27 and TRBJ2-7; 11 nucleotides agree with TRBD2. Per the germline V gene, CDR1 is MNHEY and CDR2 is SMNVEV (reference sequence). CDR3 length: 17 amino acids. The V gene end was trimmed by 6 bases and the J gene end by 3 bases; junction bases not matched to a gene: 13. The CDR3 sequence is CASSPIAGGPSIYEQYF. For the CDR3, the DNA is TGTGCCAGCAGCCCCATAGCGGGAGGGCCTTCCATCTACGAGCAGTACTTC.

The chain links TRBV9 to TRBJ2-3; 7 bases are shared with TRBD1. The CDR3 has 15 residues. V dropped 0 bases and J dropped 1; count of bases not matched to a gene: 2. From germline, CDR1 is SGDLS and CDR2 YYNGEE. The chain's CDR3 is CASSVVQGRTDTQYF. The CDR3 nucleotides are TGTGCCAGCAGCGTAGTACAGGGGCGCACAGATACGCAGTATTTT. Together with reference TRBV9 and TRBJ2-3, the CDR3 gives the full variable domain: DSGVTQTPKHLITATGQRVTLRCSPRSGDLSVYWYQQSLDQGLQFLIQYYNGEERAKGNILERFSAQQFPDLHSELNLSSLELGDSALYFCASSVVQGRTDTQYFGPGTRLTVL.

The chain links TRBV10-3 to TRBJ2-1; D is tentatively TRBD1 or TRBD2 (5 bases each). CDR3 length: 16 amino acids. Trimming pared 6 bases from V and 3 bases from J, leaving 18 bases between. The germline CDR1 and CDR2 sequences are ENHRY and SYGVKD. CDR3: CAISSRGRSLYNEQFF. The CDR3 region has the DNA TGTGCCATCAGCAGCCGGGGCCGCTCCCTCTACAATGAGCAGTTCTTC.

This clonotype has just a few counts. The V and J genes are TRBV12-3 or TRBV12-4 and TRBJ2-3; D unresolved. V was pared by 1 base and J by 2 bases, with 4 bases between. This CDR3 has 13 residues. This CDR3 is CASSLGATDTQYF. CDR3 DNA sequence: TGTGCCAGCAGTTTAGGGGCCACAGATACGCAGTATTTT.

This clonotype was seen only a few times. The rearrangement joins TRBV6-1 to TRBJ2-1; 13 nucleotides match TRBD2. J lost 2 bases, V lost 2 bases, and 3 bases had no gene match. The CDR3 is 17 residues long. In germline, CDR1 is MNHNS, CDR2 SASEGT. The CDR3 bases are TGTGCCAGCAGTGAATGGACTAGCGGGGGTACCTACAATGAGCAGTTCTTC. As protein: CASSEWTSGGTYNEQFF.